This T cell receptor beta chain stems from a study of shared clonotypes between healthy human individuals. Clones were sequenced by immunoSEQ multiplex PCR, and TCRdb holds only the in-frame ones, with some missing. Among more than 2 million clones, around 95% were seen once, and the ten largest hold less than 2%. Naive-designated CD8 cells lacked CD45RO, were positively enriched for CCR7, and omitted terminally differentiated effector memory CD45RA+ cells. The germline gives CDR1 SEHNR, CDR2 FQNEAQ (reference sequence). The ends were cut back, 5 bases at V and 5 bases at J, with 15 bases in the middle. The CDR3 is 14 amino acids.

The rearrangement joins TRBV7-9 to TRBJ2-5; no clear D gene. This receptor was obtained from a man aged 18 to 29 in good health. Some clones in this sample may be carry-over from other donors' samples. The sequenced sample was naive CD8+ T cells from PBMCs. As DNA, the CDR3 is TGTGCCAGCAGCCCCCCTGGAGTGGAGGAGACCCAGTACTTC. This translates into CASSPPGVEETQYF.